The rows below give T cell receptor beta chains drawn from one sample of a study of blood T cells in healthy people across ages. TCRdb re-analysed the 5' RACE reads in MiXCR, keeping a single row per CDR3 protein. This table has roughly 1,300,000 distinct CDR3 sequences, roughly 64% appearing once. Sequenced input: blood. The receptors come from a young man in good health. Each CDR3 is given with its conserved first and last residue. D genes are given only for firm matches. Only part of the rows carry a size: once, few, many, or a class if the clone is expanded.

CDR3 protein	CDR3 DNA	D gene	J gene	V gene	clone size
CASSLPPSEPEAFF	TGTGCCAGTAGCTTGCCCCCCTCAGAACCTGAAGCTTTCTTT	.	TRBJ1-1	TRBV7-9	.
CASSLSTYGYTF	TGTGCCAGCAGTCTGAGCACCTATGGCTACACCTTC	.	TRBJ1-2	TRBV12-3/TRBV12-4	few
CASRTRITGANVLTF	TGCGCCAGCCGGACTAGAATTACTGGGGCCAACGTCCTGACTTTC	TRBD2	TRBJ2-6	TRBV4-1	.
CSARMVARDTQYF	TGCAGTGCTAGAATGGTAGCGAGAGATACGCAGTATTTT	.	TRBJ2-3	TRBV20-1	.
CASSLLLAGALEQYF	TGTGCCAGCAGCTTATTGCTAGCGGGGGCCCTCGAGCAGTACTTC	TRBD2	TRBJ2-7	TRBV7-2	few
CASSLGETLWDEQYF	TGTGCCAGCAGCTTAGGGGAGACTTTATGGGACGAGCAGTACTTC	.	TRBJ2-7	TRBV7-8	few
CASSSSGQGAREQYF	TGTGCCAGTAGTTCATCGGGACAGGGGGCAAGGGAGCAGTACTTC	TRBD1	TRBJ2-7	TRBV19	.
CSAPNQAGANFNEQFF	TGCAGTGCCCCTAACCAAGCGGGAGCCAATTTTAATGAGCAGTTCTTC	TRBD2	TRBJ2-1	TRBV20-1	.
CASSFFGSFTDTQYF	TGTGCCAGCAGCTTCTTCGGGAGTTTCACAGATACGCAGTATTTT	.	TRBJ2-3	TRBV7-6	.
CASSPPDRKGKPQHF	TGTGCCAGCAGCCCACCCGACAGAAAGGGGAAGCCCCAGCATTTT	.	TRBJ1-5	TRBV12-3/TRBV12-4	few
CSARDQGGIQYF	TGCAGTGCTAGAGACCAGGGAGGGATCCAGTACTTC	TRBD2	TRBJ2-5	TRBV20-1	.
CASSQDGSSGGARQYF	TGCGCCAGCAGCCAAGATGGTTCTAGCGGGGGGGCAAGACAGTACTTC	TRBD2	TRBJ2-7	TRBV4-1	few
CASCEQGAYYNEQFF	TGCGCCAGCTGTGAACAGGGGGCGTATTACAATGAGCAGTTCTTC	TRBD1	TRBJ2-1	TRBV10-2	.
CASSRHRGPGGGEAFF	TGTGCCAGCAGTCGACACAGGGGGCCCGGGGGTGGTGAAGCTTTCTTT	TRBD1	TRBJ1-1	TRBV12-3/TRBV12-4	.
CSATGRIPYNEQYF	TGCAGCGCTACTGGAAGGATTCCTTACAATGAGCAGTACTTC	.	TRBJ2-7	TRBV29-1	.
CASSPQGQGYEKLFF	TGTGCCAGCAGCCCCCAGGGACAGGGGTATGAAAAACTGTTTTTT	TRBD1	TRBJ1-4	TRBV7-2	.
CASSPPGPDTQYF	TGTGCCAGCTCACCACCGGGCCCAGATACGCAGTATTTT	.	TRBJ2-3	TRBV18	.
CASSLPGTPSEQFF	TGTGCCAGCAGCCTTCCCGGGACCCCAAGTGAGCAGTTCTTC	.	TRBJ2-1	TRBV7-9	.
CASTIRRDTDTQYF	TGTGCCAGCACAATACGCAGGGACACAGATACGCAGTATTTT	.	TRBJ2-3	TRBV12-3/TRBV12-4	.
CASSPWGIEGWKLFF	TGTGCCAGCAGCCCATGGGGGATTGAGGGTTGGAAACTGTTTTTT	.	TRBJ1-4	TRBV12-3/TRBV12-4	.
CASSSMPGQGASWWNEQFF	TGTGCCAGCAGTTCCATGCCGGGACAGGGGGCTTCTTGGTGGAATGAGCAGTTCTTC	TRBD1	TRBJ2-1	TRBV27	.
CASTLRGSYNEQFF	TGTGCCAGCACCCTCAGGGGTTCTTACAATGAGCAGTTCTTC	.	TRBJ2-1	TRBV12-3/TRBV12-4	.
CASSLVLGTGGNEQYF	TGTGCCAGCAGCTTAGTCCTCGGGACAGGGGGTAACGAGCAGTACTTC	TRBD1	TRBJ2-7	TRBV7-9	.
CASSLGQGRGAYEQYF	TGTGCCAGCAGTCTCGGACAGGGCCGGGGGGCCTACGAGCAGTACTTC	.	TRBJ2-7	TRBV12-3/TRBV12-4	few
CASSQDWAGSTNEQFF	TGCGCCAGCAGCCAAGATTGGGCGGGCTCAACCAATGAGCAGTTCTTC	.	TRBJ2-1	TRBV4-1	once
CASTPTSGNRNEQFF	TGTGCCAGCACTCCAACTAGCGGGAACCGCAATGAGCAGTTCTTC	TRBD2	TRBJ2-1	TRBV6-2/TRBV6-3	few
CASSPGQGRYEQFF	TGTGCCAGCAGCCCCGGACAGGGAAGGTATGAGCAGTTCTTC	TRBD1	TRBJ2-1	TRBV4-2	.
CASSLPGLVNEQFF	TGTGCCAGCAGCTTACCGGGACTAGTAAATGAGCAGTTCTTC	TRBD2	TRBJ2-1	TRBV7-9	.
CASSFGTSGSNEQYF	TGTGCCAGCAGCTTCGGGACTAGCGGGAGCAATGAGCAGTACTTC	TRBD2	TRBJ2-5	TRBV11-1	.
CASSLDHRDRERREQFF	TGTGCCAGCAGCTTAGACCACCGGGACAGGGAGAGAAGGGAGCAGTTCTTC	TRBD1	TRBJ2-1	TRBV11-2	.